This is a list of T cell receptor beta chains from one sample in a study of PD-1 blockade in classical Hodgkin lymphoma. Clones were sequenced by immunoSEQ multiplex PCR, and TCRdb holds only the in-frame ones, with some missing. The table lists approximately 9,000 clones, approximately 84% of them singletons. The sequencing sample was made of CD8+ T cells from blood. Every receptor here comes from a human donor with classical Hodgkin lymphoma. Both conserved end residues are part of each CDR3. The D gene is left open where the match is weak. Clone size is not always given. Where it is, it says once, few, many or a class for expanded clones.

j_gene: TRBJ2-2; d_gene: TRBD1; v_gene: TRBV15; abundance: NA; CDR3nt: TGTGCCACCAGCGATACGTGGACAGGGGAGAACACCGGGGAGCTGTTTTTT; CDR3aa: CATSDTWTGENTGELFF
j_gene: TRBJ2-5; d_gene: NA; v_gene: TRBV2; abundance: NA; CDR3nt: TGTGCCAGCAGTGAGGACAGAGTTGGGGTTCAAGAGACCCAGTACTTC; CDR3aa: CASSEDRVGVQETQYF
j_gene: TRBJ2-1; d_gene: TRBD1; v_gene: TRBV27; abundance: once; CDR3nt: TGTGCCAGCAGTTTCGGACAGGGGGAGTTCTACAATGAGCAGTTCTTC; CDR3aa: CASSFGQGEFYNEQFF
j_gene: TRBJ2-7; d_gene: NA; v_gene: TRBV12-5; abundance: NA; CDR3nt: TGTGCTAGTGGTTTTCGGGGTGCAGCCTACGAGCAGTACTTC; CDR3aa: CASGFRGAAYEQYF
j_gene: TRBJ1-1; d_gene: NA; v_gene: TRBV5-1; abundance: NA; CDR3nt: TGCGCCAGCAGCAGAAGGACAGACGTGAACACTGAAGCTTTCTTT; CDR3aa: CASSRRTDVNTEAFF
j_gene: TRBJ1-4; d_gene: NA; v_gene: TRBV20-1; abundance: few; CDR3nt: TGCAGTGCTAGGAATTATCGGGAACTGTTTTTT; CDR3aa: CSARNYRELFF
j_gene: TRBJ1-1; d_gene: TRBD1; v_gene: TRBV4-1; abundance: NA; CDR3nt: TGCGCCAGCAGCCCGTGGACAGGGGATGGGAACACTGAAGCTTTCTTT; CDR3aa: CASSPWTGDGNTEAFF
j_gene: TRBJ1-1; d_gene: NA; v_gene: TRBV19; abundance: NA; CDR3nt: TGTGCCAGTAGTATGACCTTCAACACTGAAGCTTTCTTT; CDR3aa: CASSMTFNTEAFF
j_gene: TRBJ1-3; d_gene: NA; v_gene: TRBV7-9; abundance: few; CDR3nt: TGTGCCAGCAGCTCGGGACCTTCCAGGGTGAACACCATATATTTT; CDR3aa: CASSSGPSRVNTIYF
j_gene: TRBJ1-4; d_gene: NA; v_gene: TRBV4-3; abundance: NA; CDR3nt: TGCGCCAGCAGCCAAGCAAGGTGGGGGGCTAATGAAAAACTGTTTTTT; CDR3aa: CASSQARWGANEKLFF
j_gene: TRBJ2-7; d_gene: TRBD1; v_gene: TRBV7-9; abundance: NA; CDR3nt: TGTGCCAGCAGCTTAGTCCAGGGGGCTATCGAGCAGTACTTC; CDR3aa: CASSLVQGAIEQYF
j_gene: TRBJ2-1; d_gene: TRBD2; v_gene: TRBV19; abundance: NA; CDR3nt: TGTGCCAGTAGCCCCTTGGTGGGGGGGTCCTACAATGAGCAGTTCTTC; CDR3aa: CASSPLVGGSYNEQFF
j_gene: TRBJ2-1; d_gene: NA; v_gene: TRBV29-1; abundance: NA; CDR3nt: TGCAGCGTTGATCCCCAGTACGATGAGCAGTTCTTC; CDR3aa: CSVDPQYDEQFF
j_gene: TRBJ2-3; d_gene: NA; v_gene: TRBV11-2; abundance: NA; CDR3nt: TGTGCCAGCAGCCCATCAATTCAGGGATATGGCACAGATACGCAGTATTTT; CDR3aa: CASSPSIQGYGTDTQYF
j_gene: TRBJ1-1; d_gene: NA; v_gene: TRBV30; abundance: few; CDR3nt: TGTGCCTGGAGCGGACTCCTTACCGCTGAAGCTTTCTTT; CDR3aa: CAWSGLLTAEAFF
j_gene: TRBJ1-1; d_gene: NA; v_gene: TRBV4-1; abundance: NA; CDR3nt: TGCGCCAGCAGCCAAGAGGCCGGGTTTGAAGCTTTCTTT; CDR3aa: CASSQEAGFEAFF
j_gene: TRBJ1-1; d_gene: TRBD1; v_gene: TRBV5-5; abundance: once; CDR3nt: TGTGCCAGCAGCTTACAGGGGGCGGGGAACACTGAAGCTTTCTTT; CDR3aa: CASSLQGAGNTEAFF
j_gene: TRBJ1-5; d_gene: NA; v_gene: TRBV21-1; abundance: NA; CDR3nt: TGTGGCCGGGGACAGGGTGCTCAGCCCCAGCATTTT; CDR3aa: CGRGQGAQPQHF
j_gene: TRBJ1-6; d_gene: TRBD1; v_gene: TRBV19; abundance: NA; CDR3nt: TGTGCCAGGCGGGACAGGGGGTCACCCCTCCACTTT; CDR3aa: CARRDRGSPLHF
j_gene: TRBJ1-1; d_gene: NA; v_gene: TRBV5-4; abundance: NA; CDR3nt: TGTGCCAGCAGCCAGGGGAACACTGAAGCTTTCTTT; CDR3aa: CASSQGNTEAFF
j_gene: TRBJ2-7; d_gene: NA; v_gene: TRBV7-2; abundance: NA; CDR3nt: TGTGCCAGCAGCCCCCGGGGGCCAGTTGGGGTCTCCTACGAGCAGTACTTC; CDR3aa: CASSPRGPVGVSYEQYF
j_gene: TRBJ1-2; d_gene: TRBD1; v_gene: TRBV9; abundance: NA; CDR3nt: TGTGCCAGCAGCATAGAAAGAGACAGGGGAAGCTATGGCTACACCTTC; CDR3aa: CASSIERDRGSYGYTF
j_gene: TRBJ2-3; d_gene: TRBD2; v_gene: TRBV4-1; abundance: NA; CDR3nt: TGCGCCAGCAGCCCGTTTAGCGGGGGTGGGACAGATACGCAGTATTTT; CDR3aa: CASSPFSGGGTDTQYF
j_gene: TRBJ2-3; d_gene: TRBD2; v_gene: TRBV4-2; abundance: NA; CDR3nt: TGTGCCAGCAGCCATACTAGCGGCACAGATACGCAGTATTTT; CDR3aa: CASSHTSGTDTQYF
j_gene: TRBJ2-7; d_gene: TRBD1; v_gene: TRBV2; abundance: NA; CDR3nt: TGTGCCAGCAGTGGTGCATACACCGGGACAGACGAGCAGTACTTC; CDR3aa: CASSGAYTGTDEQYF
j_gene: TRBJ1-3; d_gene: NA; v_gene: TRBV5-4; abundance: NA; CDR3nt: TGTGCCAGCAGCTTGGATTCATTCTCTGGAAACACCATATATTTT; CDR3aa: CASSLDSFSGNTIYF
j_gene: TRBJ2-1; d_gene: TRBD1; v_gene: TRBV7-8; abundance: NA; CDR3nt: TGTGCCAGCAGCTTAGCGACAGGGGGGAATGAGCAGTTCTTC; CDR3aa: CASSLATGGNEQFF
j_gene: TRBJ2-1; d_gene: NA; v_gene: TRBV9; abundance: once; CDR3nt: TGTGCCAGCAGCGCATTACCCTTTCGCAATGAGCAGTTCTTC; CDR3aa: CASSALPFRNEQFF
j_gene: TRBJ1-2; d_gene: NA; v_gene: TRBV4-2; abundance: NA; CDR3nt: TGTGCCAGCAGCCAGTCCCGGGGCAGGGAGGACTATGGCTACACCTTC; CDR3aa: CASSQSRGREDYGYTF
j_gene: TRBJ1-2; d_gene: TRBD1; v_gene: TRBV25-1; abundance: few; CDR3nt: TGTGCCAGCAGTGAACGAAGGGGGCACCTCTATGGCTACACCTTC; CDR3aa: CASSERRGHLYGYTF
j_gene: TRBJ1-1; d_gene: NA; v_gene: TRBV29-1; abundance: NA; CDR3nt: TGCAGCGTTGAAGGGGCAGTGGGCCAGCCCCCTGGGGCTTTCTTT; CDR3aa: CSVEGAVGQPPGAFF
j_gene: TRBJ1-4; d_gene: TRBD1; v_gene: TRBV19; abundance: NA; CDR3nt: TGTGCCAGTACTCCCGACAGGGGTGGCTGGAAACTGTTTTTT; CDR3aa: CASTPDRGGWKLFF
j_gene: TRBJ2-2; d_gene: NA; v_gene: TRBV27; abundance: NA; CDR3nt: TGTGCCAGCAGTTTAGAGGTTATCGGCACCGGGGAGCTGTTTTTT; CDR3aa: CASSLEVIGTGELFF
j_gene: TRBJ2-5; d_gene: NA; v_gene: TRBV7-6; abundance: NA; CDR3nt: TGTGCCAGCAGCTTAGCCCCTGAATGGGGGACCCAGTACTTC; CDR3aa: CASSLAPEWGTQYF
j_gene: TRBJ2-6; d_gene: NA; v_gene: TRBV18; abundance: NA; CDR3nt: TGTGCCAGCTCACCTGGGGCCAACGTCCTGACTTTC; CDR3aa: CASSPGANVLTF
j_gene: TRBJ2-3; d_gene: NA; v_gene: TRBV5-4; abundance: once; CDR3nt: TGTGCCAGCAGCTTGGCCGGGTGGGGAGACACAGATACGCAGTATTTT; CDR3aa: CASSLAGWGDTDTQYF